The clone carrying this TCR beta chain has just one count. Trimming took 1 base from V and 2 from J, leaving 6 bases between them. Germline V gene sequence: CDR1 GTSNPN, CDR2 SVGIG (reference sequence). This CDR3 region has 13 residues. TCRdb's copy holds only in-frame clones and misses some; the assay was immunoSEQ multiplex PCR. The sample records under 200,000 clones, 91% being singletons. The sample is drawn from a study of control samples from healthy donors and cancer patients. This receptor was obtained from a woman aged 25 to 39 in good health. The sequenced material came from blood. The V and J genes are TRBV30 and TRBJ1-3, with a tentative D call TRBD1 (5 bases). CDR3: CAWSGGTGNTIYF. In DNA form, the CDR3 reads TGTGCCTGGAGTGGGGGCACTGGAAACACCATATATTTT. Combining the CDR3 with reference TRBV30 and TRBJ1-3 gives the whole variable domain SQTIHQWPATLVQPVGSPLSLECTVEGTSNPNLYWYRQAAGRGLQLLFYSVGIGQISSEVPQNLSASRPQDRQFILSSKKLLLSDSGFYLCAWSGGTGNTIYFGEGSWLTVV.